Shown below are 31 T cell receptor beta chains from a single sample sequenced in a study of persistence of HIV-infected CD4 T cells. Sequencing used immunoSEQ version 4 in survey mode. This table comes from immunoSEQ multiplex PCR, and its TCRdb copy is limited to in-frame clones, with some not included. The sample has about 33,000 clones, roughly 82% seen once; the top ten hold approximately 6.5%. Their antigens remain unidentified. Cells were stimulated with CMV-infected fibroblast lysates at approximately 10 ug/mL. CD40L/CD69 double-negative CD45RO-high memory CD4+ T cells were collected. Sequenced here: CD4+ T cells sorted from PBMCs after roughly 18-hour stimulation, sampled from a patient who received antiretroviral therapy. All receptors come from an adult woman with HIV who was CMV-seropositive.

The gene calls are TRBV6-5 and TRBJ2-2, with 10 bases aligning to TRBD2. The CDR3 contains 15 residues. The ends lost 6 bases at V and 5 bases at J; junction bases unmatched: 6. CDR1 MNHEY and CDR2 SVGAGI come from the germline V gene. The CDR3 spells CASSLLAGGTGELFF. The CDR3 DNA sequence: TGTGCCAGCAGCCTTTTAGCGGGAGGAACCGGGGAGCTGTTTTTT.

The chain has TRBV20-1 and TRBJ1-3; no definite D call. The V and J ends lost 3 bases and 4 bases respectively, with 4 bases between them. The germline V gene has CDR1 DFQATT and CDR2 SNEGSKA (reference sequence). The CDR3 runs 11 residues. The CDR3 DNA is TGCAGTGCTAGTTGGGGAAACACCATATATTTT. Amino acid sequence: CSASWGNTIYF.

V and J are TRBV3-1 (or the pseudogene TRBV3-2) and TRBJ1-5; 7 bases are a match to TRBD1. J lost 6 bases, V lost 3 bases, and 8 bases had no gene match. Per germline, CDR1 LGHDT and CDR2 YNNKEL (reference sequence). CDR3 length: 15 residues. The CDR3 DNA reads TGTGCCAGCAGCCAGGGACACACAGGGGTTCAGCCCCAGCATTTT. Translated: CASSQGHTGVQPQHF.

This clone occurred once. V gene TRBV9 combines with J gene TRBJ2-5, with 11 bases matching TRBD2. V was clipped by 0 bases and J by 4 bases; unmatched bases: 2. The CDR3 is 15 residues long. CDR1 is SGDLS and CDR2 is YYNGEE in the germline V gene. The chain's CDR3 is CASSVDSGRGETQYF. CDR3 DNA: TGTGCCAGCAGCGTAGATAGCGGGAGGGGAGAGACCCAGTACTTC.

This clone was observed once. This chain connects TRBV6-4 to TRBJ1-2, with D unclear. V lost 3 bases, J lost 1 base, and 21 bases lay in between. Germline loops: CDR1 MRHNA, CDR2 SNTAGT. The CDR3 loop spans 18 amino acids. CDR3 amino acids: CASSEVAYATNRNYGYTF. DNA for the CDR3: TGTGCCAGCAGTGAAGTGGCTTACGCCACGAACCGTAACTATGGCTACACCTTC.

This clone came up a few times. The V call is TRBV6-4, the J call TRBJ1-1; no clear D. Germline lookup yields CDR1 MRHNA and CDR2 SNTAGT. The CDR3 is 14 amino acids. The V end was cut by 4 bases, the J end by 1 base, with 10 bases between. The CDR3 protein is CASSVSPGNTEAFF. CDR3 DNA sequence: TGTGCCAGCAGTGTGTCCCCGGGGAACACTGAAGCTTTCTTT.

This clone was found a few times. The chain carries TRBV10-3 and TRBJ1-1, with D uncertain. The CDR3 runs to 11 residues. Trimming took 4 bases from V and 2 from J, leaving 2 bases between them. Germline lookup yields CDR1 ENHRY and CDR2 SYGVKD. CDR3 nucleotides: TGTGCCATCAGTGCAAACACTGAAGCTTTCTTT. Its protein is CAISANTEAFF.

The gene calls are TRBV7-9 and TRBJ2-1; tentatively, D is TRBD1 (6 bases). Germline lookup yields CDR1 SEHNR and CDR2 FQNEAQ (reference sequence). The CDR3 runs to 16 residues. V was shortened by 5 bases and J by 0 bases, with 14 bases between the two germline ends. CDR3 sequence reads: CASSTHLGGSYNEQFF. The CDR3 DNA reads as TGTGCCAGCAGCACACACCTAGGGGGCTCCTACAATGAGCAGTTCTTC.

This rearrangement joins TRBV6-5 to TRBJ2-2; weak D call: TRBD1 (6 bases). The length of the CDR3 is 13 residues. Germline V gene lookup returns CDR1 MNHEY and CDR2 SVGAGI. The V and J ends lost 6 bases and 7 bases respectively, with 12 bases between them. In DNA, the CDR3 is TGTGCCAGCAGAGAGCAGGGGAACGGGGAGCTGTTTTTT. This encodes CASREQGNGELFF.

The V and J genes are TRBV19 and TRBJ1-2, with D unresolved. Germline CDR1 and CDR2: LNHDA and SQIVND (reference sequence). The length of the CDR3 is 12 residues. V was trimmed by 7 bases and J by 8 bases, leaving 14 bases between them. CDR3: CASKAPHGGYTF. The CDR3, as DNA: TGTGCCAGTAAGGCCCCGCATGGGGGCTACACCTTC. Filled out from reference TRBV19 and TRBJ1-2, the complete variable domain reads DGGITQSPKYLFRKEGQNVTLSCEQNLNHDAMYWYRQDPGQGLRLIYYSQIVNDFQKGDIAEGYSVSREKKESFPLTVTSAQKNPTAFYLCASKAPHGGYTFGSGTRLTVV.

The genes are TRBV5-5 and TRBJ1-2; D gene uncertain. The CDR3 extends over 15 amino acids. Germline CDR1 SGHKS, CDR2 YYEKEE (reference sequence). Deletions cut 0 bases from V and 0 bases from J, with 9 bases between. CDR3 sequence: CASSLATNTNYGYTF. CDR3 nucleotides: TGTGCCAGCAGCTTGGCAACGAACACTAACTATGGCTACACCTTC.

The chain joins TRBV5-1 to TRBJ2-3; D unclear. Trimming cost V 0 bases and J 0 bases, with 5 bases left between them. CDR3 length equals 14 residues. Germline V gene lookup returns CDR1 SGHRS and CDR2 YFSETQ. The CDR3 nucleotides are TGCGCCAGCAGCTTGGGTGGCAGCACAGATACGCAGTATTTT. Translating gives CASSLGGSTDTQYF.

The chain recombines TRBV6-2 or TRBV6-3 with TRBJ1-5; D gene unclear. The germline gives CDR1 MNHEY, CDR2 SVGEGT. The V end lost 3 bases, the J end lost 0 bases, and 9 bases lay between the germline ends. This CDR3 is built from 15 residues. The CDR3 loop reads CASSYGPVSNQPQHF. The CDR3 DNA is TGTGCCAGCAGTTATGGGCCGGTTAGCAATCAGCCCCAGCATTTT.

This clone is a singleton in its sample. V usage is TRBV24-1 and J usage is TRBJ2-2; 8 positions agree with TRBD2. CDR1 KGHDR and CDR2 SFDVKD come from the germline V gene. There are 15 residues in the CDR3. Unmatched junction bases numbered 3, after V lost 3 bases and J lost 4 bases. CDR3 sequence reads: CATSDRAGATGELFF. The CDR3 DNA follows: TGTGCCACCAGTGATAGAGCGGGAGCCACCGGGGAGCTGTTTTTT.

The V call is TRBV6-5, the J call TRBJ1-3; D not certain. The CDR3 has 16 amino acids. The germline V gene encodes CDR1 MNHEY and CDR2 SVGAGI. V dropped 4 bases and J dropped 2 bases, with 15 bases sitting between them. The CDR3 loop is CASSLVPVGAGNTIYF. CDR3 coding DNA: TGTGCCAGCAGTTTAGTTCCGGTTGGGGCTGGAAACACCATATATTTT.

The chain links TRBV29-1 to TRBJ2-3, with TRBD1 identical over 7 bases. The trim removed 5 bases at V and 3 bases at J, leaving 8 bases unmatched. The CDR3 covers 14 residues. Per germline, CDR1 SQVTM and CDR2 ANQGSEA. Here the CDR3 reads CSVMMGRGTDTQYF. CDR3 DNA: TGCAGCGTTATGATGGGCAGGGGGACAGATACGCAGTATTTT.

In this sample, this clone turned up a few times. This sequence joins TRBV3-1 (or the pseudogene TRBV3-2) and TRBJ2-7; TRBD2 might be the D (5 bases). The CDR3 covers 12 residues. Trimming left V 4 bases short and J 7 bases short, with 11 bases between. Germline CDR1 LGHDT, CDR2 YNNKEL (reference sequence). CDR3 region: CASSPRWREQYF. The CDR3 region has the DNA TGTGCCAGCAGCCCTAGATGGAGGGAGCAGTACTTC.

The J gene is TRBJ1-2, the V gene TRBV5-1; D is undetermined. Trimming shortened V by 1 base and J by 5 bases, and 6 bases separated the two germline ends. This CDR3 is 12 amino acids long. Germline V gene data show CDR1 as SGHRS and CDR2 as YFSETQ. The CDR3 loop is CASSLQEYGYTF. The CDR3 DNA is TGCGCCAGCAGCTTGCAGGAGTATGGCTACACCTTC.

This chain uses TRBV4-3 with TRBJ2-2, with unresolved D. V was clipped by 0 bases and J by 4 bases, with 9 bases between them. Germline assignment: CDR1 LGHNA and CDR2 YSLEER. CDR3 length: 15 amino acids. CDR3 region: CASSQDPLGTGELFF. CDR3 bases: TGCGCCAGCAGCCAAGATCCCCTAGGCACCGGGGAGCTGTTTTTT.

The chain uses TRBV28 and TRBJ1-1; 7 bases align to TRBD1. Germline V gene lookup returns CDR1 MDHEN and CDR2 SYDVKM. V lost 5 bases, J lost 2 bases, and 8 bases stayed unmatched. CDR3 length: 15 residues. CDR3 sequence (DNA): TGTGCCAGCAGTCTAATAGGGGGCGGAAACACTGAAGCTTTCTTT. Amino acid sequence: CASSLIGGGNTEAFF.

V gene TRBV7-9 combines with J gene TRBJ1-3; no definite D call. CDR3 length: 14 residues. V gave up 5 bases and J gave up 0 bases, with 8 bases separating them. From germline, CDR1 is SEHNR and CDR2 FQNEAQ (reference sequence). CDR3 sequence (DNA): TGTGCCAGCAGCGGGGTTGGCTCTGGAAACACCATATATTTT. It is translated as CASSGVGSGNTIYF.

Written as DNA, the CDR3 is TGTGCCAGCTCACTAACGGGACAGGGGCCCTCCTACGAGCAGTACTTC. Encoded protein: CASSLTGQGPSYEQYF. The rearrangement uses TRBV18 and TRBJ2-7; 10 positions match TRBD1. The germline gives CDR1 KGHSH, CDR2 LQKENI. The CDR3 has 16 amino acids. V trimming: 4 bases; J trimming: 0 bases; junction bases outside the gene matches: 6.

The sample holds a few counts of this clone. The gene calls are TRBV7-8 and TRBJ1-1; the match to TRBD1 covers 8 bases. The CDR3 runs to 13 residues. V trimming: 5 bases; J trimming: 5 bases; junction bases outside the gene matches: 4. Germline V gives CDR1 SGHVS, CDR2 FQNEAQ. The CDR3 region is CASSIHRGTEAFF. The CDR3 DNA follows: TGTGCCAGCAGCATACACAGGGGGACTGAAGCTTTCTTT.

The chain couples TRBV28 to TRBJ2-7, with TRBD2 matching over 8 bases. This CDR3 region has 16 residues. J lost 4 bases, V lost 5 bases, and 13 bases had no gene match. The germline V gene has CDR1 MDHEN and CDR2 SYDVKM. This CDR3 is CASSLGGAGVEYEQYF. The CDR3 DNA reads TGTGCCAGCAGTCTGGGGGGAGCGGGAGTCGAATACGAGCAGTACTTC.

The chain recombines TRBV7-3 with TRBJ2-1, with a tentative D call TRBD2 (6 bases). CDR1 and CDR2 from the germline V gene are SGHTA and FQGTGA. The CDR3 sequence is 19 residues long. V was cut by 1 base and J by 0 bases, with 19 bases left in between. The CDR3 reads CASSLKAEGFPYSYNEQFF. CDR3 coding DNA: TGTGCCAGCAGCTTAAAAGCGGAGGGGTTCCCTTACTCCTACAATGAGCAGTTCTTC. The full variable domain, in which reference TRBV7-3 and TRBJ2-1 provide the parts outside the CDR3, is GAGVSQTPSNKVTEKGKYVELRCDPISGHTALYWYRQSLGQGPEFLIYFQGTGAADDSGLPNDRFFAVRPEGSVSTLKIQRTERGDSAVYLCASSLKAEGFPYSYNEQFFGPGTRLTVL.

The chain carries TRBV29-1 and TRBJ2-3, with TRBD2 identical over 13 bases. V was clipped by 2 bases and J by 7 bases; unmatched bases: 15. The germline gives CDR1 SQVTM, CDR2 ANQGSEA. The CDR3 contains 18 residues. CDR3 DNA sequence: TGCAGCGTTGAATTTTATGTGAGGACTAGCGGGGGCCGGAATACGCAGTATTTT. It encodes CSVEFYVRTSGGRNTQYF.

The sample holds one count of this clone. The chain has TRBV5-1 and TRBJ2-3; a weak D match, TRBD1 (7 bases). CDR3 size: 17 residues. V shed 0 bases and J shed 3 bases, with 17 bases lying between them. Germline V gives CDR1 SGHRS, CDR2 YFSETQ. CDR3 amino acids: CASSLDSGGRGTDTQYF. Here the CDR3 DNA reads TGCGCCAGCAGCTTGGACTCAGGGGGGAGAGGGACAGATACGCAGTATTTT.

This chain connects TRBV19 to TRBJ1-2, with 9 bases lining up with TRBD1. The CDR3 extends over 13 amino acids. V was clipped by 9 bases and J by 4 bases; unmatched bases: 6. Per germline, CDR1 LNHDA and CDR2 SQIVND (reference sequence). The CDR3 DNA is TGTGCCAGCGAGAAGGGACAGGGCTATGGCTACACCTTC. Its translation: CASEKGQGYGYTF.

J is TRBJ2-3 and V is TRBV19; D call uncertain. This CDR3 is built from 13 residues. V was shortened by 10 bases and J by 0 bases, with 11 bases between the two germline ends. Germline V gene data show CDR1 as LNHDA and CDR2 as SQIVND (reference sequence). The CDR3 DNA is TGTGCCACAAGGACCCCTAGCACAGATACGCAGTATTTT. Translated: CATRTPSTDTQYF. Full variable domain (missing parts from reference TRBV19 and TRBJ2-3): DGGITQSPKYLFRKEGQNVTLSCEQNLNHDAMYWYRQDPGQGLRLIYYSQIVNDFQKGDIAEGYSVSREKKESFPLTVTSAQKNPTAFYLCATRTPSTDTQYFGPGTRLTVL.

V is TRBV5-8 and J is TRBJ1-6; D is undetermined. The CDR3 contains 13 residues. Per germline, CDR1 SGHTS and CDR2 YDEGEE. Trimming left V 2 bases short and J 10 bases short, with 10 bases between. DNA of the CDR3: TGTGCCAGCAGCTTAGGATTTGGATCACCCCTCCACTTT. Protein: CASSLGFGSPLHF.

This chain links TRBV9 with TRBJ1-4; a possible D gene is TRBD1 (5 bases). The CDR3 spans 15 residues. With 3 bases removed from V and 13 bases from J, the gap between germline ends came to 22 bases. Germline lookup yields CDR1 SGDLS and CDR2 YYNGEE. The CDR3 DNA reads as TGTGCCAGCAGCGCCGACTCCCGGGCCCCAGGGCCACTGTTTTTT. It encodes CASSADSRAPGPLFF. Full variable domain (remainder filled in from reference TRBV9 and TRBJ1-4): DSGVTQTPKHLITATGQRVTLRCSPRSGDLSVYWYQQSLDQGLQFLIQYYNGEERAKGNILERFSAQQFPDLHSELNLSSLELGDSALYFCASSADSRAPGPLFFGSGTQLSVL.